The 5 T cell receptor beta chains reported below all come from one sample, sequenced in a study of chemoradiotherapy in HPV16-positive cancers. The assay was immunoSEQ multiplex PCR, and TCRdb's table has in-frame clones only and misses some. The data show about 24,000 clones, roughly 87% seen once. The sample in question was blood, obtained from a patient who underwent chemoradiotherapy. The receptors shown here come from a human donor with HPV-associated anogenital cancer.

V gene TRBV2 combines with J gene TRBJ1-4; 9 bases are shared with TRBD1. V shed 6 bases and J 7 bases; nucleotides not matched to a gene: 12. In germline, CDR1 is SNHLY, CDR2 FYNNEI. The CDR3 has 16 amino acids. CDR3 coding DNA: TGTGCCAGCAGGGACGGGACAGGGATAGGAAGTGAAAAACTGTTTTTT. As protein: CASRDGTGIGSEKLFF.

The CDR3 is CASSLAQLFVQDRETDTQYF. For the CDR3, the DNA is TGTGCCAGCAGCTTAGCGCAGCTGTTCGTACAGGACAGGGAGACAGATACGCAGTATTTT. The rearrangement links TRBV7-8 to TRBJ2-3; 8 bases agree with TRBD1. The J segment lost 3 bases and the V segment lost 0 bases, leaving 17 bases of the junction unmatched. The germline CDR1 and CDR2 sequences are SGHVS and FQNEAQ. CDR3 size: 20 residues.

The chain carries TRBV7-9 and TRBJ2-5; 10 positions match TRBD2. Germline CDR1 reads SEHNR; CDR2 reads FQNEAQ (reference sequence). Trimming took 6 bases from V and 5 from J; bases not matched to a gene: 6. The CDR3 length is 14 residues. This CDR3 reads CASRSGLATETQYF. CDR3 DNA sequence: TGTGCCAGCAGATCGGGACTAGCGACGGAGACCCAGTACTTC.

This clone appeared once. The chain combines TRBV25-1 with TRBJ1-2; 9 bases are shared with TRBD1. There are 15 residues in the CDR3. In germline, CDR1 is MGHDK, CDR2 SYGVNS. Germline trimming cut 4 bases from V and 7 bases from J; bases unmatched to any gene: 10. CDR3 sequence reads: CASSGTGELVVGYTF. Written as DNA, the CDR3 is TGTGCCAGCAGTGGGACAGGGGAATTGGTTGTTGGCTACACCTTC.

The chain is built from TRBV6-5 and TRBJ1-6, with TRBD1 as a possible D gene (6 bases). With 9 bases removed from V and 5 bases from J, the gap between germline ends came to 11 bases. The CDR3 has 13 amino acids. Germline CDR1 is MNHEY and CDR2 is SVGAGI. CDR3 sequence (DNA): TGTGCCAGTTCAGGACAGAATAATTCACCCCTCCACTTT. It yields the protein CASSGQNNSPLHF.